This T cell receptor (beta chain) was obtained from a study of cytomegalovirus exposure and HLA in healthy donors. Germline trimming cut 2 bases from V and 7 bases from J; bases unmatched to any gene: 14. The CDR3 spans 17 residues. In germline, CDR1 is MDHEN, CDR2 SYDVKM. As regards this clone: The antigen is unknown.

Whole-study findings and limits: A later analysis found most CMV-associated TCR beta chains apparently HLA-restricted. One variant, a missense change in DCLRE1C, was linked in a later analysis to TCR beta V- and J-gene trimming.

It was healthy bone marrow donors who served as donors. 13 Jbeta primers and 60 Vbeta primers were used for the PCR. Assay used: immunoSEQ multiplex PCR; TCRdb lists only in-frame clones, some missing. Counted here are some 110,000 clones, 65% to 90% occurring once; the ten biggest clones make up approximately 6.9%. The chain joins TRBV28 to TRBJ2-1; 7 positions match TRBD2. This receptor was identified in a man aged 25 to 45 in good health and CMV-seropositive. The specimen sequenced was PBMCs. The CDR3 region is CASSLSGLAAVSNEQFF. Written as DNA, the CDR3 is TGTGCCAGCAGTTTAAGTGGTCTAGCGGCGGTATCGAATGAGCAGTTCTTC.